The rows below give T cell receptor beta chains drawn from one sample of a study of T cells after yellow fever vaccination. TCRdb recomputed calls from the 5' RACE reads with MiXCR, one row per CDR3 protein. Here the sample spans 450,000 to 650,000 distinct CDR3 sequences, roughly 13% being singletons. The sample here was PBMCs, taken on the day of the yellow fever booster vaccination. Receptor source: a man aged 25 to 40 who received the YFV17D yellow fever vaccine. The CDR3 runs from the conserved cysteine through the conserved F or W. The D gene is left open where the match is weak. A clone size is listed for some rows: how often the clone was seen (once, few, many), or a class if it is expanded.

d_gene: NA; j_gene: TRBJ2-3; v_gene: TRBV6-5; abundance: many; CDR3aa: CASSNTDTQYF; CDR3nt: TGTGCCAGCAGCAACACAGATACGCAGTATTTT
d_gene: NA; j_gene: TRBJ2-3; v_gene: TRBV18; abundance: few; CDR3aa: CASSAGQNTDTQYF; CDR3nt: TGTGCCAGCTCAGCGGGACAAAACACAGATACGCAGTATTTT
d_gene: TRBD1; j_gene: TRBJ1-5; v_gene: TRBV16; abundance: NA; CDR3aa: CASSQSTGGNNQPQHF; CDR3nt: TGTGCCAGCAGCCAATCGACAGGGGGTAACAATCAGCCCCAGCATTTT
d_gene: TRBD1; j_gene: TRBJ1-2; v_gene: TRBV7-9; abundance: few; CDR3aa: CASSYDIQGADGYTF; CDR3nt: TGTGCCAGCAGCTACGATATACAGGGGGCCGATGGCTACACCTTC
d_gene: NA; j_gene: TRBJ1-2; v_gene: TRBV7-8; abundance: many; CDR3aa: CASSARGGYTF; CDR3nt: TGTGCCAGCTCTGCCCGCGGGGGCTACACCTTC
d_gene: NA; j_gene: TRBJ2-7; v_gene: TRBV21-1; abundance: NA; CDR3aa: CASSKSSDQRLGDEQYF; CDR3nt: TGTGCCAGCAGCAAATCTTCAGACCAGCGCCTAGGCGACGAGCAGTACTTC
d_gene: TRBD2; j_gene: TRBJ2-1; v_gene: TRBV15; abundance: many; CDR3aa: CATSRDGTSGSTYNEQFF; CDR3nt: TGTGCCACCAGCAGAGACGGCACTAGCGGGAGTACCTACAATGAGCAGTTCTTC
d_gene: TRBD2; j_gene: TRBJ2-1; v_gene: TRBV19; abundance: few; CDR3aa: CASRKNPLAGGGYNEQFF; CDR3nt: TGTGCCAGTAGGAAAAACCCTCTAGCGGGAGGGGGCTACAATGAGCAGTTCTTC
d_gene: TRBD2; j_gene: TRBJ2-1; v_gene: TRBV4-1; abundance: NA; CDR3aa: CASTPGLAGASAQFF; CDR3nt: TGCGCCAGCACCCCGGGACTAGCGGGAGCATCCGCCCAATTCTTC
d_gene: TRBD2; j_gene: TRBJ2-7; v_gene: TRBV28; abundance: many; CDR3aa: CASTRVGLAGEEQYF; CDR3nt: TGTGCCAGCACCCGAGTAGGGCTAGCGGGGGAGGAGCAGTACTTC
d_gene: TRBD2; j_gene: TRBJ2-4; v_gene: TRBV10-3; abundance: NA; CDR3aa: CAISEATSGRGLWNIQYF; CDR3nt: TGTGCCATCAGTGAGGCCACTAGCGGGAGGGGTCTGTGGAACATTCAGTACTTC
d_gene: NA; j_gene: TRBJ2-1; v_gene: TRBV7-2; abundance: NA; CDR3aa: CASSFERRPYNEQFF; CDR3nt: TGTGCCAGCAGCTTCGAGCGGCGTCCCTACAATGAGCAGTTCTTC
d_gene: TRBD2; j_gene: TRBJ2-1; v_gene: TRBV20-1; abundance: NA; CDR3aa: CSATTGLAAYEQFF; CDR3nt: TGCAGTGCTACAACGGGACTAGCTGCCTATGAGCAGTTCTTC
d_gene: NA; j_gene: TRBJ2-1; v_gene: TRBV12-3/TRBV12-4; abundance: NA; CDR3aa: CASRGLSSSYNEQFF; CDR3nt: TGTGCCAGCAGAGGACTTTCGAGCTCCTACAATGAGCAGTTCTTC
d_gene: TRBD2; j_gene: TRBJ2-5; v_gene: TRBV10-3; abundance: NA; CDR3aa: CAISEGLGAEQTQYF; CDR3nt: TGTGCCATCAGTGAGGGACTAGGGGCAGAGCAGACCCAGTACTTC
d_gene: NA; j_gene: TRBJ1-4; v_gene: TRBV5-1; abundance: NA; CDR3aa: CASSLPTGKNEKLFF; CDR3nt: TGCGCCAGCAGCTTACCGACAGGAAAGAATGAAAAACTGTTTTTT
d_gene: NA; j_gene: TRBJ2-3; v_gene: TRBV11-2; abundance: few; CDR3aa: CASSLDILSTDTQYF; CDR3nt: TGTGCCAGCAGCTTAGACATTCTTAGCACAGATACGCAGTATTTT
d_gene: TRBD1; j_gene: TRBJ2-2; v_gene: TRBV29-1; abundance: NA; CDR3aa: CSVLPNDRGGELFF; CDR3nt: TGCAGCGTTCTCCCGAACGACAGGGGAGGGGAGCTGTTTTTT
d_gene: NA; j_gene: TRBJ2-4; v_gene: TRBV7-9; abundance: NA; CDR3aa: CASRPPGNIQYF; CDR3nt: TGTGCCAGCAGGCCCCCTGGAAACATTCAGTACTTC
d_gene: TRBD2; j_gene: TRBJ2-5; v_gene: TRBV14; abundance: NA; CDR3aa: CASSRSSGQETQYF; CDR3nt: TGTGCCAGCAGTCGTTCTAGCGGCCAAGAGACCCAGTACTTC
d_gene: TRBD2; j_gene: TRBJ2-2; v_gene: TRBV4-3; abundance: few; CDR3aa: CASSQGTSGRLGELFF; CDR3nt: TGCGCCAGCAGCCAAGGGACTAGCGGGAGGCTAGGGGAGCTGTTTTTT
d_gene: NA; j_gene: TRBJ2-5; v_gene: TRBV5-5; abundance: few; CDR3aa: CASSSQEEETQYF; CDR3nt: TGTGCCAGCAGCTCCCAGGAAGAAGAGACCCAGTACTTC
d_gene: NA; j_gene: TRBJ1-1; v_gene: TRBV27; abundance: NA; CDR3aa: CASSPYPDWDKGEAFF; CDR3nt: TGTGCCAGCAGTCCCTATCCGGATTGGGATAAGGGTGAAGCTTTCTTT
d_gene: TRBD2; j_gene: TRBJ2-5; v_gene: TRBV5-1; abundance: NA; CDR3aa: CASSFPGGRETQYF; CDR3nt: TGCGCCAGCAGCTTCCCGGGAGGGAGAGAGACCCAGTACTTC
d_gene: TRBD2; j_gene: TRBJ2-2; v_gene: TRBV29-1; abundance: NA; CDR3aa: CSASLTSGSIGELFF; CDR3nt: TGCAGCGCGTCGTTGACTAGCGGGAGTATCGGGGAGCTGTTTTTT
d_gene: NA; j_gene: TRBJ1-2; v_gene: TRBV29-1; abundance: few; CDR3aa: CSGWVMAGYTF; CDR3nt: TGCAGCGGTTGGGTAATGGCTGGCTACACCTTC
d_gene: TRBD2; j_gene: TRBJ2-7; v_gene: TRBV12-3/TRBV12-4; abundance: NA; CDR3aa: CASSLSRTRSMYEQYF; CDR3nt: TGTGCCAGCAGTTTATCCAGGACTAGGTCGATGTACGAGCAGTACTTC
d_gene: NA; j_gene: TRBJ2-1; v_gene: TRBV20-1; abundance: few; CDR3aa: CSASSTVPVEQFF; CDR3nt: TGCAGTGCTAGCTCGACGGTCCCAGTAGAGCAGTTCTTC
d_gene: NA; j_gene: TRBJ2-5; v_gene: TRBV27; abundance: few; CDR3aa: CASSARVWRKTQETQYF; CDR3nt: TGTGCCAGCAGTGCCCGGGTCTGGCGGAAAACACAAGAGACCCAGTACTTC
d_gene: NA; j_gene: TRBJ2-5; v_gene: TRBV7-2; abundance: NA; CDR3aa: CASSSRPPETQYF; CDR3nt: TGTGCCAGCAGCTCCCGTCCTCCAGAGACCCAGTACTTC